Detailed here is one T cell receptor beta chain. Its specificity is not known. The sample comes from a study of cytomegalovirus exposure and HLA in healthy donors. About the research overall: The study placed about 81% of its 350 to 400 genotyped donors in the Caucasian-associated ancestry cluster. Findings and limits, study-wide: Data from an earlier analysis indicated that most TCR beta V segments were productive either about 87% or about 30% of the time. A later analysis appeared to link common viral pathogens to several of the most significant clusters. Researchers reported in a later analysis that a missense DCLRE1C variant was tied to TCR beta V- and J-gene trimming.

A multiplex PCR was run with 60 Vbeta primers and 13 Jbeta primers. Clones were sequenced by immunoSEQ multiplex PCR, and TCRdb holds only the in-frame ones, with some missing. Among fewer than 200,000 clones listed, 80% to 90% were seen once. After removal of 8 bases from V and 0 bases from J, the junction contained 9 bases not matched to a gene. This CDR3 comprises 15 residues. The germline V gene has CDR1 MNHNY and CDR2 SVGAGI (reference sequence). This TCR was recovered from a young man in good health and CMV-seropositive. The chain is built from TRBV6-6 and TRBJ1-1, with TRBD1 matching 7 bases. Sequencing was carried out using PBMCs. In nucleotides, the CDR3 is TGTGCCAGCTATGCACAGGGGCGTATGAACACTGAAGCTTTCTTT. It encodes CASYAQGRMNTEAFF.